Listed below are T cell receptor beta chains from one sample, sequenced in a study of cytomegalovirus exposure and HLA in healthy donors. Libraries were prepared by immunoSEQ multiplex PCR; TCRdb keeps only in-frame clonotypes and omits some of them. The profile shows about 180,000 clones, about 77% of them singletons. Sample: PBMCs. The receptors were gathered from a man aged 60-69 years in good health and CMV-seronegative. Both conserved end residues are part of each CDR3. A D gene is named only where the DNA matches it firmly. Clone size is shown for a subset of rows, as once, few, many or a class of expanded clone.

clone_size j_call v_call d_call cdr3_aa cdr3_nt
NA TRBJ1-1 TRBV4-2 NA CASSQDPRGLTEAFF TGTGCCAGCAGCCAAGATCCCCGAGGTCTCACTGAAGCTTTCTTT
NA TRBJ1-4 TRBV6-1 NA CASSEALQGSLGATNEKLFF TGTGCCAGCAGTGAAGCTTTGCAGGGGAGTTTAGGGGCAACTAATGAAAAACTGTTTTTT
NA TRBJ1-4 TRBV29-1 TRBD1 CSSDPHDRVWEKLFF TGCAGCTCCGACCCCCATGACAGGGTTTGGGAAAAACTGTTTTTT
NA TRBJ2-5 TRBV5-4 TRBD2 CASSLVASGKETQYF TGTGCCAGCAGCTTGGTGGCTAGCGGGAAAGAGACCCAGTACTTC
once TRBJ1-2 TRBV5-6 NA CASSLGRGYGYPF TGTGCCAGCAGCTTAGGCCGGGGATATGGCTACCCCTTC
NA TRBJ1-1 TRBV6-5 NA CASSYQGSTEAFF TGTGCCAGCAGTTACCAGGGCTCCACTGAAGCTTTCTTT
few TRBJ1-2 TRBV19 TRBD1 CASSIATGGSDYGYTF TGTGCCAGTAGTATAGCCACAGGGGGCTCTGACTATGGCTACACCTTC
NA TRBJ2-2 TRBV18 NA CASSPGQLGDLNTGELFF TGTGCCAGCTCACCAGGACAGTTGGGGGACCTGAACACCGGGGAGCTGTTTTTT
NA TRBJ2-7 TRBV19 NA CASSTTRGVYEQYF TGTGCCAGTAGTACAACCCGGGGAGTTTACGAGCAGTACTTC
NA TRBJ2-2 TRBV2 NA CASRGAGELFF TGTGCCAGCAGGGGAGCCGGGGAGCTGTTTTTT
NA TRBJ1-5 TRBV19 NA CASFPGRPSYQPQHF TGTGCCAGTTTTCCTGGGCGTCCTAGCTATCAGCCCCAGCATTTT
NA TRBJ2-5 TRBV7-2 NA CASSLVAAPGWDEQYF TGTGCCAGCAGCTTAGTGGCGGCCCCAGGGTGGGATGAGCAGTACTTC
NA TRBJ1-1 TRBV7-3 TRBD1 CASSVTGGTEAFF TGTGCCAGCAGCGTTACAGGGGGCACTGAAGCTTTCTTT
NA TRBJ1-4 TRBV14 TRBD1 CARTGTGDPGGNEKLFF TGTGCCAGAACCGGGACAGGGGATCCGGGAGGTAATGAAAAACTGTTTTTT
NA TRBJ1-3 TRBV18 NA CASSPLPGYGNTIYF TGTGCCAGCTCACCACTTCCGGGATACGGAAACACCATATATTTT
NA TRBJ1-5 TRBV6-5 TRBD1 CASSPDRGDNQPQHF TGTGCCAGCAGCCCGGACAGGGGTGACAATCAGCCCCAGCATTTT
NA TRBJ1-1 TRBV7-9 NA CSSSLLDSTEAFF TGTTCCAGCAGCTTACTGGACAGCACTGAAGCTTTCTTT
NA TRBJ1-1 TRBV6-1 TRBD1 CASSDKFRTGNTEAFF TGTGCCAGCAGTGACAAGTTTCGGACAGGGAACACTGAAGCTTTCTTT
NA TRBJ2-2 TRBV27 NA CASKGGRSGELFF TGTGCCAGCAAAGGGGGTCGTTCCGGGGAGCTGTTTTTT
NA TRBJ1-2 TRBV7-9 TRBD1 CASSAGTGTLGGYTF TGTGCCAGCAGCGCAGGGACAGGGACGTTGGGTGGCTACACCTTC
NA TRBJ1-1 TRBV6-4 NA CASSDAPGSTEAFF TGTGCCAGCAGTGACGCGCCGGGGTCCACTGAAGCTTTCTTT
NA TRBJ2-7 TRBV6-5 NA CASQAVYYEQYF TGTGCCAGCCAGGCTGTCTACTACGAGCAGTACTTC
NA TRBJ2-7 TRBV5-6 NA CASSLAARVALYEQYF TGTGCCAGCAGCTTGGCCGCCAGGGTGGCCCTGTACGAGCAGTACTTC
NA TRBJ1-6 TRBV1 NA CTSSHPQLGVRENSPLHF TGCACCAGCAGCCACCCGCAATTAGGGGTCCGTGAGAATTCACCCCTCCACTTT
NA TRBJ2-1 TRBV5-6 NA CASRRTGSEQFF TGTGCCAGCAGGCGTACAGGGAGTGAGCAGTTCTTC
NA TRBJ1-1 TRBV27 NA CASSLGGMTEAFF TGTGCCAGCAGTTTAGGGGGCATGACTGAAGCTTTCTTT
NA TRBJ2-7 TRBV11-2 TRBD1 CASSPGQGGYEQYF TGTGCCAGCAGCCCCGGACAGGGGGGATACGAGCAGTACTTC